These 14 T cell receptor beta chains were sequenced from one sample in a study of T-cell reconstitution after alpha-beta-depleted transplantation in children. Library preparation (for TCRbeta) was performed with unique molecular identifiers. TCRdb called the PCR reads again in MiXCR, with one record for every CDR3 protein. The sample has about 600,000 distinct CDR3 sequences, roughly 23% seen once. This sample comprised PBMCs, mostly from graft donor cells, obtained 360 days after TCRalphabeta/CD19-depleted stem cell transplant. The receptors shown here come from a boy younger than two who had a stem cell transplant for acute myeloid leukemia, so the T cells may come from the graft donor.

The sample holds a few counts of this clonotype. The chain joins TRBV27 to TRBJ2-3; 7 bases fit TRBD1. The CDR3 is 15 residues long. CDR1 is MNHEY, CDR2 SMNVEV, per germline (reference sequence). Losses at the gene ends were 6 bases for V and 0 bases for J; bases not matched to a gene: 6. The CDR3 DNA sequence: TGTGCCAGCAGGGGACAGAGGGCTAGCACAGATACGCAGTATTTT. As protein: CASRGQRASTDTQYF.

This clonotype was seen repeatedly, ten times or more. The chain has TRBV4-3 and TRBJ2-7, with D possibly being TRBD2 (5 bases). The CDR3 runs 14 residues. V was shortened by 1 base and J by 3 bases, with 10 bases between the two germline ends. The germline gives CDR1 LGHNA, CDR2 YSLEER. CDR3 in DNA: TGCGCCAGCAGCCAAGGGGTAGACTACTACGAGCAGTACTTC. Its protein product is CASSQGVDYYEQYF.

The rearrangement joins TRBV7-8 to TRBJ2-7, with D possibly matching TRBD2 (6 bases). CDR3 length: 16 amino acids. The V gene's germline CDR1 is SGHVS and CDR2 FQNEAQ. V was pared by 2 bases and J by 5 bases, with 19 bases between. The CDR3, as DNA: TGTGCCAGCAGCTTATTATGGGCGGGGCTGTTTGACGAGCAGTACTTC. Protein: CASSLLWAGLFDEQYF.

This clonotype was picked up a small number of times. The chain links TRBV20-1 to TRBJ1-5, with 7 bases lining up with TRBD1. This CDR3 comprises 13 residues. The V segment lost 6 bases and the J segment 5 bases; nucleotides outside the gene matches: 7. Germline CDR1 is DFQATT and CDR2 is SNEGSKA (reference sequence). The DNA of the CDR3 is TGCAGTGCCTTTCGACAGGGTGATCAGCCCCAGCATTTT. This encodes CSAFRQGDQPQHF.

The CDR3 loop reads CASSPSSTGATYGYTF. CDR3 DNA: TGTGCCAGCAGTCCTTCCTCGACAGGGGCGACCTATGGCTACACCTTC. The V and J genes are TRBV6-5 and TRBJ1-2; TRBD1 matches at 8 bases. The CDR3 runs to 16 residues. The J segment lost 4 bases and the V segment lost 5 bases, leaving 12 bases of the junction unmatched. From germline, CDR1 is MNHEY and CDR2 SVGAGI.

This clonotype was recorded a few times. The chain joins TRBV7-3 to TRBJ2-1; weak D call: TRBD1 (5 bases). CDR1 and CDR2 (germline): SGHTA, FQGTGA. The V gene lost 2 bases and the J gene lost 5 bases, with 10 bases spanning the gap. The CDR3 is 14 residues long. The CDR3 coding sequence is TGTGCCAGCAGCTTATTGACAGCCAACAATGAGCAGTTCTTC. Translated: CASSLLTANNEQFF.

The chain is built from TRBV12-3 or TRBV12-4 and TRBJ2-3; D uncertain. The CDR3 is made up of 16 amino acids. The ends were cut back, 4 bases at V and 0 bases at J, with 14 bases in the middle. The CDR3 loop reads CASSSELISSTDTQYF. CDR3 nucleotides: TGTGCCAGCAGTTCGGAACTTATTTCTAGCACAGATACGCAGTATTTT.

This clonotype was found many times. This chain joins TRBV12-3 or TRBV12-4 and TRBJ1-3, with D tentatively TRBD1 (5 bases). The CDR3 contains 16 residues. The V and J ends lost 0 bases and 9 bases respectively, with 18 bases between them. The CDR3 loop is CASSLAGHPAGGTIYF. The CDR3, as DNA: TGTGCCAGCAGTTTAGCCGGACACCCAGCGGGGGGCACCATATATTTT.

Only a few counts were recorded for this clonotype. This rearrangement joins TRBV29-1 to TRBJ2-5; 8 nucleotides match TRBD1. Germline CDR1 and CDR2: SQVTM and ANQGSEA. CDR3 length: 14 residues. V trimming: 7 bases; J trimming: 5 bases; junction bases outside the gene matches: 12. CDR3: CSAGQGATAETQYF. In DNA form, the CDR3 reads TGCAGCGCCGGACAGGGCGCAACGGCGGAGACCCAGTACTTC.

This clonotype was detected only once. V usage is TRBV13 and J usage is TRBJ2-3, with D possibly TRBD2 on 5 matching bases. Per germline, CDR1 PRHDT and CDR2 FYEKMQ (reference sequence). The ends were cut back, 5 bases at V and 6 bases at J, with 18 bases in the middle. The CDR3 runs to 15 residues. This CDR3 is CASSPSGRTGDTQYF. In DNA, the CDR3 is TGTGCCAGCAGCCCATCGGGAAGAACGGGGGATACGCAGTATTTT. Full variable domain (remainder filled in from reference TRBV13 and TRBJ2-3): AAGVIQSPRHLIKEKRETATLKCYPIPRHDTVYWYQQGPGQDPQFLISFYEKMQSDKGSIPDRFSAQQFSDYHSELNMSSLELGDSALYFCASSPSGRTGDTQYFGPGTRLTVL.

This chain links TRBV10-3 with TRBJ1-5; D is possibly TRBD1 (5 bases). Germline V lookup: CDR1 ENHRY, CDR2 SYGVKD. Trimming took off 2 bases at V and 3 bases at J, with 11 bases between the two ends. The CDR3 is 15 amino acids. The DNA of the CDR3 is TGTGCCATCAGTGAGGGCCCCGGGGCCAATCAGCCCCAGCATTTT. This translates into CAISEGPGANQPQHF.

This clonotype was recorded many times. This rearrangement joins TRBV20-1 to TRBJ2-1; no firm D call. This CDR3 contains 14 residues. Per the germline V gene, CDR1 is DFQATT and CDR2 is SNEGSKA (reference sequence). V lost 7 bases and J lost 0, with 13 bases in between. The CDR3 DNA reads as TGCAGTGGAACGCGCCGGCGCTCCTACAATGAGCAGTTCTTC. Amino acids: CSGTRRRSYNEQFF.

This clonotype was seen a few times. CDR3 bases: TGTGCCAGCAGCTCCACACCCGAAGAGACCCAGTACTTC. It is translated as CASSSTPEETQYF. The V call is TRBV7-2, the J call TRBJ2-5; D uncertain. Germline V gene sequence: CDR1 SGHTA, CDR2 FQGNSA. The CDR3 spans 13 residues. Trimming took 4 bases from V and 3 from J, leaving 9 bases between them.

This clonotype has a handful of counts. The chain carries TRBV4-3 and TRBJ1-2; D possibly corresponds to TRBD1 (6 bases). This CDR3 comprises 15 residues. Trimming cost V 4 bases and J 4 bases, with 16 bases left between them. Germline V gives CDR1 LGHNA, CDR2 YSLEER. The CDR3 reads CASSPNRVDSYGYTF. CDR3 bases: TGCGCCAGCAGCCCTAACAGGGTGGACAGCTATGGCTACACCTTC.